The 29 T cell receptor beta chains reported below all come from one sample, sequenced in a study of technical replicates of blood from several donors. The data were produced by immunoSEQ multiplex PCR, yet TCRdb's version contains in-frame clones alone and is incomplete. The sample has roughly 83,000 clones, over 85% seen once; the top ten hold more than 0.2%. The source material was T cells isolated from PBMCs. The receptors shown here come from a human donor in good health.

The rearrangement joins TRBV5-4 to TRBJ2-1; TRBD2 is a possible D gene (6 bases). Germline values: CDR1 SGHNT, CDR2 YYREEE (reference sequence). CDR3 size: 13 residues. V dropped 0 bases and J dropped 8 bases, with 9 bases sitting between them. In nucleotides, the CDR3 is TGTGCCAGCAGCTTGGCCGCTAGCGATGAGCAGTTCTTC. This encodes CASSLAASDEQFF.

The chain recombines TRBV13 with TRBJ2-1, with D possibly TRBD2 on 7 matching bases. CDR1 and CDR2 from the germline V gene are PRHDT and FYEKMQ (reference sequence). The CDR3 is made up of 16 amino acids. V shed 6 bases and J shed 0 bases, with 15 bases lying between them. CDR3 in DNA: TGTGCCAGCAGTGAAAGGGGGGGGAGCTCCTACAATGAGCAGTTCTTC. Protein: CASSERGGSSYNEQFF. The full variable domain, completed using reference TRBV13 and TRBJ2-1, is AAGVIQSPRHLIKEKRETATLKCYPIPRHDTVYWYQQGPGQDPQFLISFYEKMQSDKGSIPDRFSAQQFSDYHSELNMSSLELGDSALYFCASSERGGSSYNEQFFGPGTRLTVL.

CDR3 loop: CASSPRLTGGQYEQYF. CDR3 coding DNA: TGTGCCAGCAGCCCTAGACTGACGGGAGGGCAATACGAGCAGTACTTC. The chain employs TRBV7-8 and TRBJ2-7; TRBD2 agrees at 8 bases. Unmatched junction bases numbered 13, after V lost 5 bases and J lost 4 bases. This CDR3 spans 16 amino acids. The germline V gene encodes CDR1 SGHVS and CDR2 FQNEAQ.

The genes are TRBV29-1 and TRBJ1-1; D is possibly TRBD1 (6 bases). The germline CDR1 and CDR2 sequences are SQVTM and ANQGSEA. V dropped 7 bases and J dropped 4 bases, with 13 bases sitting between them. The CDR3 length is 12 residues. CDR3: CSGDGQTTEAFF. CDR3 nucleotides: TGCAGCGGAGACGGACAGACCACTGAAGCTTTCTTT. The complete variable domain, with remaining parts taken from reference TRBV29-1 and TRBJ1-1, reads SAVISQKPSRDICQRGTSLTIQCQVDSQVTMMFWYRQQPGQSLTLIATANQGSEATYESGFVIDKFPISRPNLTFSTLTVSNMSPEDSSIYLCSGDGQTTEAFFGQGTRLTVV.

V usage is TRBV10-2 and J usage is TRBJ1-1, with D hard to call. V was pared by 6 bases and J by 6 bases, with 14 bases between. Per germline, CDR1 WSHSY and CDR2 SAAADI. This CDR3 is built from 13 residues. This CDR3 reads CASRPAGSAEAFF. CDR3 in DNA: TGCGCCAGCAGACCCGCAGGTAGTGCTGAAGCTTTCTTT.

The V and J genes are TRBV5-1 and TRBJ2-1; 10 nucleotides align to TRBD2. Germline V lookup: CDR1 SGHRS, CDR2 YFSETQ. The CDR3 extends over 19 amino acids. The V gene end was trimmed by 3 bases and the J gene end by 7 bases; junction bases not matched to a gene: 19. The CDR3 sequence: CASSSIHSSGRFLGNEQFF. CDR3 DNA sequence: TGCGCCAGCAGCTCCATCCACTCTAGCGGGAGATTTTTGGGAAATGAGCAGTTCTTC.

The DNA for the CDR3 is TGTGCCAGCACCCCCCTCTTCCCCTATGGCTACACCTTC. Its protein product is CASTPLFPYGYTF. The chain links TRBV6-5 to TRBJ1-2; D gene unclear. CDR1 and CDR2 (germline): MNHEY, SVGAGI. This CDR3 spans 13 amino acids. Trimming shortened V by 7 bases and J by 4 bases, and 13 bases separated the two germline ends.

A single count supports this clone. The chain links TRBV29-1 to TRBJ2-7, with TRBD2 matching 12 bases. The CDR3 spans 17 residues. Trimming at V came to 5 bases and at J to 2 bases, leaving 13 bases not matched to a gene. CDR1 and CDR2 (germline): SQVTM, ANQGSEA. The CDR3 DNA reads TGCAGCGTTCGGGGGCTAGCGGGAGGGCTTGGCACCTACGAGCAGTACTTC. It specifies CSVRGLAGGLGTYEQYF.

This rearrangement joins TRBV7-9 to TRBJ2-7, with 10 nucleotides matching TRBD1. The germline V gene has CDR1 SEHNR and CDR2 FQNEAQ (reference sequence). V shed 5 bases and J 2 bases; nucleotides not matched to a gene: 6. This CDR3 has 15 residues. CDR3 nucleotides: TGTGCCAGCAGCAACCGACAGGGGGCAACCTACGAGCAGTACTTC. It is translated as CASSNRQGATYEQYF.

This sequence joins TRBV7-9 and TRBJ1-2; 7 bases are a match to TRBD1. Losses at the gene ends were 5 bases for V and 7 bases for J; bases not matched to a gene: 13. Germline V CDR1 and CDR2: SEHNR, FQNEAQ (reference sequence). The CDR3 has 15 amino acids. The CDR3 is CASSDTGALAVGYTF. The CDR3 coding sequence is TGTGCCAGCAGCGATACAGGGGCTCTGGCGGTTGGCTACACCTTC.

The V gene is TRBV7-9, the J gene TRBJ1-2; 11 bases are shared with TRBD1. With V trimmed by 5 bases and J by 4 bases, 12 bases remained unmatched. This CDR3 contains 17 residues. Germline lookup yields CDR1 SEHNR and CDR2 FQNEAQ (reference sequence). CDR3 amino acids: CASSVRDRGNRGYGYTF. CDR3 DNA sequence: TGTGCCAGCAGCGTTCGGGACAGGGGGAACCGCGGCTATGGCTACACCTTC.

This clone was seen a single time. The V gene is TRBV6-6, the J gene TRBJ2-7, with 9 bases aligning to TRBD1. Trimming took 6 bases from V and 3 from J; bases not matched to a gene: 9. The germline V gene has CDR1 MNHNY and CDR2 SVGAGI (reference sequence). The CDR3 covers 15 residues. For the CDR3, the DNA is TGTGCCAGCAGCTCTTCCGGGACAGGGAACTACGAGCAGTACTTC. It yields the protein CASSSSGTGNYEQYF.

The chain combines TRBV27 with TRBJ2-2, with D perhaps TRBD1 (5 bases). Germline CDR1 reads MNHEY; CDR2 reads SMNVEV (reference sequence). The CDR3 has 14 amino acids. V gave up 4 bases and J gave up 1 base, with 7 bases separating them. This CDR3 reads CASSSDRNTGELFF. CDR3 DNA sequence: TGTGCCAGCAGTTCCGACAGGAACACCGGGGAGCTGTTTTTT.

CDR3 loop: CASSREGTGSIQYF. The CDR3 coding sequence is TGTGCCAGCAGCCGGGAGGGGACAGGGAGCATTCAGTACTTC. This chain uses TRBV5-4 with TRBJ2-4, with D possibly being TRBD1 (9 bases). Germline V gene lookup returns CDR1 SGHNT and CDR2 YYREEE (reference sequence). Trimming cost V 4 bases and J 9 bases, with 17 bases left between them. CDR3 length: 14 residues.

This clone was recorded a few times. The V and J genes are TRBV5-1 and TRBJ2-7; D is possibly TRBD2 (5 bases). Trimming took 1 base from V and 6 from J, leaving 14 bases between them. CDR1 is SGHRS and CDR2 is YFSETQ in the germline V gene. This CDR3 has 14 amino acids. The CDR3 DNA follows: TGCGCCAGCAGCTTGTTGCGGTCAGAGGGCGAGCAGTACTTC. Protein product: CASSLLRSEGEQYF.

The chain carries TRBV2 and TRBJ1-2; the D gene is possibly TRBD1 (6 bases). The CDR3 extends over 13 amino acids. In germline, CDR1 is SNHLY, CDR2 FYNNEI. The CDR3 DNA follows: TGTGCAACACAGGGACCAACTAACTATGGCTACACCTTC. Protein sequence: CATQGPTNYGYTF.

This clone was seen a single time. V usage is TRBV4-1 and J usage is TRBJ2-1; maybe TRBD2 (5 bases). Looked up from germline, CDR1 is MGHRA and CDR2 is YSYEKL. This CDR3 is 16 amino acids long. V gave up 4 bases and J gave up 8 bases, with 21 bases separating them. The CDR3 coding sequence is TGCGCCAGCAGCCCTCGGCTAAGGGAGTCATTTCATGAGCAGTTCTTC. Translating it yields CASSPRLRESFHEQFF.

In DNA form, the CDR3 reads TGTGCCAGCACCAAAGAGGGGGGGACTGAAGCTTTCTTT. As protein: CASTKEGGTEAFF. The chain links TRBV2 to TRBJ1-1; tentatively, D is TRBD1 (6 bases). Germline V gene sequence: CDR1 SNHLY, CDR2 FYNNEI. Trimming left V 7 bases short and J 5 bases short, with 14 bases between. The CDR3 totals 13 residues.

CDR3 nucleotide sequence: TGTGCCAGCATTTTAACAGCCCCTATGAACACTGAAGCTTTCTTT. Its translation is CASILTAPMNTEAFF. The genes are TRBV6-1 and TRBJ1-1; D unresolved. Germline V lookup: CDR1 MNHNS, CDR2 SASEGT. This CDR3 contains 15 residues. V lost 7 bases, J lost 0 bases, and 15 bases lay in between.

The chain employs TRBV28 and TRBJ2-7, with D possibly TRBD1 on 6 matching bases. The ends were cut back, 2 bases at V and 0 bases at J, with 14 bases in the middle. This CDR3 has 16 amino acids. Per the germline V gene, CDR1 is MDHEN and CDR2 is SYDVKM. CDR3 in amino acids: CASSLLRWTASYEQYF. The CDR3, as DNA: TGTGCCAGCAGTTTACTTCGATGGACAGCCTCCTACGAGCAGTACTTC. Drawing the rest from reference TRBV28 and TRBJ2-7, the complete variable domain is DVKVTQSSRYLVKRTGEKVFLECVQDMDHENMFWYRQDPGLGLRLIYFSYDVKMKEKGDIPEGYSVSREKKERFSLILESASTNQTSMYLCASSLLRWTASYEQYFGPGTRLTVT.

CDR3 sequence reads: CASSPPGQGGGNQPQHF. The CDR3 nucleotides are TGTGCCAGCTCACCGCCCGGACAGGGAGGTGGTAATCAGCCCCAGCATTTT. This rearrangement joins TRBV18 to TRBJ1-5; 8 bases match TRBD1. V gave up 3 bases and J gave up 4 bases; unmatched junction bases: 11. This CDR3 has 17 amino acids. Germline V gene sequence: CDR1 KGHSH, CDR2 LQKENI.

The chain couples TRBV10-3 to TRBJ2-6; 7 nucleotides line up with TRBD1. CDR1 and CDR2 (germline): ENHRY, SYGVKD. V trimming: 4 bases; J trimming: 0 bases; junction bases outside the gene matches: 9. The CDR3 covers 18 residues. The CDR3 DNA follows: TGTGCCATCAGTGGCCAACAGGGGCTTAGCTCTGGGGCCAACGTCCTGACTTTC. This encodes CAISGQQGLSSGANVLTF.

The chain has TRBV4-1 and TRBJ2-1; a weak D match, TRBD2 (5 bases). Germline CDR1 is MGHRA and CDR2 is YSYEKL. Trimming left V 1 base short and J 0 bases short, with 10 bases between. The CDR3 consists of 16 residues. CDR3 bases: TGCGCCAGCAGCCAAGTCCCGGGGAGCTCCTACAATGAGCAGTTCTTC. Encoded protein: CASSQVPGSSYNEQFF.

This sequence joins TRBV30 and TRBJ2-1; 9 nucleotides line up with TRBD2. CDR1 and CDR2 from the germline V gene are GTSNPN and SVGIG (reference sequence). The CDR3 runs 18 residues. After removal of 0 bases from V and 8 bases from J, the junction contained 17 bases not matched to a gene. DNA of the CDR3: TGTGCCTGGAGTGTGGGACGACTAGCGGCTAAGGGCGCTCATGAGCAGTTCTTC. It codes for CAWSVGRLAAKGAHEQFF.

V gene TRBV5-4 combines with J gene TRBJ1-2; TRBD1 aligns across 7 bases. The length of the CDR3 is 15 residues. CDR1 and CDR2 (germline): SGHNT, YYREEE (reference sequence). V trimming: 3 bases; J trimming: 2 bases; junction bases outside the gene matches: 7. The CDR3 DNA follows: TGTGCCAGCAGCTCGAGCCTGACAGGGAACTATGGCTACACCTTC. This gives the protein CASSSSLTGNYGYTF.

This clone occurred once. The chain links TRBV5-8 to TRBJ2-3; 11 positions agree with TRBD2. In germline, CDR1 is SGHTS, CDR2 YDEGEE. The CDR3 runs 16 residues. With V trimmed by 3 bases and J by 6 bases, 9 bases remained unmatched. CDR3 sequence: CASSWASGGNSDTQYF. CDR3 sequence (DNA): TGTGCCAGCAGCTGGGCTAGCGGGGGGAACTCGGATACGCAGTATTTT.

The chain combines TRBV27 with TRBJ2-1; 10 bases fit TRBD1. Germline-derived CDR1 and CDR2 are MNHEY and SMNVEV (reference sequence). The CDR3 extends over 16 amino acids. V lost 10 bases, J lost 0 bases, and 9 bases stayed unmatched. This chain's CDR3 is CATGGQGGRSYNEQFF. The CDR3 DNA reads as TGTGCCACAGGAGGACAGGGGGGGCGCTCCTACAATGAGCAGTTCTTC.

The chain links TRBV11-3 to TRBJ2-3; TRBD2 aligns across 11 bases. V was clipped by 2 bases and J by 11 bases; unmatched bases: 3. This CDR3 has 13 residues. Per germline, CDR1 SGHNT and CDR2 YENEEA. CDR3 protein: CASSLSLAGGQYF. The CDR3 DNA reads TGTGCCAGCAGCTTATCCCTAGCGGGGGGGCAGTATTTT.

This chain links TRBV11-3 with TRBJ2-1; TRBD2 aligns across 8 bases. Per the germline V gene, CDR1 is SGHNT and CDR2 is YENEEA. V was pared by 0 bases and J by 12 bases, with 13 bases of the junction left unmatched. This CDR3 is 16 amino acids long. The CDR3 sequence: CASSLEGPGGSWAQFF. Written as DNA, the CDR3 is TGTGCCAGCAGCTTAGAGGGGCCGGGGGGGTCCTGGGCGCAGTTCTTC.